Here is one T cell receptor beta chain with its context. Unmatched junction bases numbered 8, after V lost 6 bases and J lost 5 bases. The CDR3 contains 14 residues. CDR1 is SGHTA, CDR2 FQGNSA, per germline. This sample was taken from a study of Graves' ophthalmopathy and Graves' hyperthyroidism. Amplification of the TCR beta CDR3 regions used RNA transcripts (as template). An opening RT-PCR round employed HTBI primers and preceded a second-round multiplex PCR. TCRdb redid the calling of the multiplex PCR reads with MiXCR, one entry per CDR3 protein. The sample shows over a million distinct CDR3 sequences, 36% of them seen only once.

The chain joins TRBV7-2 to TRBJ2-5; 8 positions agree with TRBD1. The source material was peripheral blood or thyroid tissue (not recorded which). This TCR came from an adult man with Graves' hyperthyroidism. CDR3 in amino acids: CASSSADRVETQYF. CDR3 nucleotides: TGTGCCAGCAGTTCGGCGGACAGGGTCGAGACCCAGTACTTC.